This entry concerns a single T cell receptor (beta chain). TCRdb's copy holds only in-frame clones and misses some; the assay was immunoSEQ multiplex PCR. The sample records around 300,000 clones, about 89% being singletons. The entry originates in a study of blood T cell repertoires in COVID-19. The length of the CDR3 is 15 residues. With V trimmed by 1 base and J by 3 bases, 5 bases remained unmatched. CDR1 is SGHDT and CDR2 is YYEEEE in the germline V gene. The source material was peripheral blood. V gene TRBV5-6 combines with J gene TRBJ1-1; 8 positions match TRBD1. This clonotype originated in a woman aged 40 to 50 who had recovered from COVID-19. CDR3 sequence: CASSLLLDRDTEAFF. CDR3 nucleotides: TGTGCCAGCAGCTTGCTACTGGACAGGGACACTGAAGCTTTCTTT.